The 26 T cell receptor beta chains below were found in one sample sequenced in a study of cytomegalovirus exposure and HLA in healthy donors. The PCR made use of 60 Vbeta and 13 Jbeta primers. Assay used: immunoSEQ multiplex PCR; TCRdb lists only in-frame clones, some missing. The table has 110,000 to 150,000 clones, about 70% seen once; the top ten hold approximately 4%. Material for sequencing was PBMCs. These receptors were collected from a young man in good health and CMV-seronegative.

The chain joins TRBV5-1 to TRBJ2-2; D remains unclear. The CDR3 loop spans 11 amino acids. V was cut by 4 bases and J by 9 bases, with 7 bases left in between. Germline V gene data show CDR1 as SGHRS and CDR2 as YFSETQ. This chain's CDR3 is CASSLARELFF. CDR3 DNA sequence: TGCGCCAGCAGCCTTGCTAGGGAGCTGTTTTTT. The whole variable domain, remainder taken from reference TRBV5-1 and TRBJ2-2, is KAGVTQTPRYLIKTRGQQVTLSCSPISGHRSVSWYQQTPGQGLQFLFEYFSETQRNKGNFPGRFSGRQFSNSRSEMNVSTLELGDSALYLCASSLARELFFGEGSRLTVL.

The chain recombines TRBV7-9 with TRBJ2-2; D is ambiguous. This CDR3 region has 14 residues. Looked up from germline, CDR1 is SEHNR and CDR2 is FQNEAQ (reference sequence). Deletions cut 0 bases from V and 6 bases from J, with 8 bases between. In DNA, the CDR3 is TGTGCCAGCAGCTTAGCGCTGGCAGCCGGGGAGCTGTTTTTT. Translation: CASSLALAAGELFF.

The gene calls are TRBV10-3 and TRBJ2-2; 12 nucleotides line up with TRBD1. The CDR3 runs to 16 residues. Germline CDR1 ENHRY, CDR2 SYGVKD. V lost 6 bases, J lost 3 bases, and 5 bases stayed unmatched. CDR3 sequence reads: CAISTGTGGHTGELFF. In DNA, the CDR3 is TGTGCCATCAGCACCGGGACAGGGGGCCACACCGGGGAGCTGTTTTTT.

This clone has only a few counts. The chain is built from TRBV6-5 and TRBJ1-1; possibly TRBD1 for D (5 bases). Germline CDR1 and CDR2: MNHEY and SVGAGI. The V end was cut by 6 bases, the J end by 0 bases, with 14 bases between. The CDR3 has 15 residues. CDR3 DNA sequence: TGTGCCAGCAGCCACCGGTCGGACATGAACACTGAAGCTTTCTTT. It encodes CASSHRSDMNTEAFF.

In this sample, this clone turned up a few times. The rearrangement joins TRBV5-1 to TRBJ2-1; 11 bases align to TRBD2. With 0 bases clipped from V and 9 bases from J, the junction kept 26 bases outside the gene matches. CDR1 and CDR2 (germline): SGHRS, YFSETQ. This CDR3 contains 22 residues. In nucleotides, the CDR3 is TGCGCCAGCAGCTTGGTGGTCGGCAGGGGGCCCGACACTAGCGGGAGACCAGGTGAGCAGTTCTTC. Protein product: CASSLVVGRGPDTSGRPGEQFF.

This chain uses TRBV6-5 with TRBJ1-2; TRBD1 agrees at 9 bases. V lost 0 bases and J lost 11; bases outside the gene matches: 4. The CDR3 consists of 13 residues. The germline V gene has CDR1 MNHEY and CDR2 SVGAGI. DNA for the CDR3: TGTGCCAGCAGTTACTCGGGACAGGGAGGATACACCTTC. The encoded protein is CASSYSGQGGYTF.

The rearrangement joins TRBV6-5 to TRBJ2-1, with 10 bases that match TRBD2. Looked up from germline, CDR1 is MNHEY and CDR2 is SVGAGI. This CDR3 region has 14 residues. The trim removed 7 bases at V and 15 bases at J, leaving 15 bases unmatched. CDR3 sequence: CASTRAGGLSRRFF. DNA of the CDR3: TGTGCCAGCACCCGAGCGGGAGGGCTCTCTCGAAGGTTCTTC.

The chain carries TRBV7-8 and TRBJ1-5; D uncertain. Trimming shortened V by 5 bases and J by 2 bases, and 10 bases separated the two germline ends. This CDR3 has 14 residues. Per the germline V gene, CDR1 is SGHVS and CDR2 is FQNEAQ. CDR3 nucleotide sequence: TGTGCCAGCAGCATAACACGGGGCAATCAGCCCCAGCATTTT. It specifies CASSITRGNQPQHF.

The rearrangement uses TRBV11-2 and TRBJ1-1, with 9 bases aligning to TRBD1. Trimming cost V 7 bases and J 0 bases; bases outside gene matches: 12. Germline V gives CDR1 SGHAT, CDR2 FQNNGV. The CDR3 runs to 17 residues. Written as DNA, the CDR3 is TGTGCCAGCACCGAACGGAGGGGACAGGGACTGAACACTGAAGCTTTCTTT. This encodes CASTERRGQGLNTEAFF.

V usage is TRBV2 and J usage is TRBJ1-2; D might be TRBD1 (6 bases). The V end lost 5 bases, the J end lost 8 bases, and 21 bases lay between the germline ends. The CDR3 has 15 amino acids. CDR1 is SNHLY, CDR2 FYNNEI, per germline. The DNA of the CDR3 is TGTGCCAGCAGTCCACAGGGCTCCCTGGTGGGGGGCTACACCTTC. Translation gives CASSPQGSLVGGYTF.

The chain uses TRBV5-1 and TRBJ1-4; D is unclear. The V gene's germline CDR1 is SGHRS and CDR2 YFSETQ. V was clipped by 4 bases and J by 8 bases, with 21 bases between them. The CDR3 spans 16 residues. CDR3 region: CASSLTPGTREEKLFF. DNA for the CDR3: TGCGCCAGCAGCCTTACGCCGGGAACCCGGGAGGAAAAACTGTTTTTT.

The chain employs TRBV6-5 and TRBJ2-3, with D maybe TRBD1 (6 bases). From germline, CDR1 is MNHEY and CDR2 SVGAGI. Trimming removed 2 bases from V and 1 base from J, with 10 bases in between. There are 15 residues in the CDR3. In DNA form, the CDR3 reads TGTGCCAGCAGTTACGGCGCAGGGGGCACAGATACGCAGTATTTT. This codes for CASSYGAGGTDTQYF.

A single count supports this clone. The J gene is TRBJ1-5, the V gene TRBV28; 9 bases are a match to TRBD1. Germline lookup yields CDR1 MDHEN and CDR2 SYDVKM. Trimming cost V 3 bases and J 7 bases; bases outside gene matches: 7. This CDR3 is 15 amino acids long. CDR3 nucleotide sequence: TGTGCCAGCAGTTTGGGTGGGACAGGGCTCCAGCCCCAGCATTTT. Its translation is CASSLGGTGLQPQHF.

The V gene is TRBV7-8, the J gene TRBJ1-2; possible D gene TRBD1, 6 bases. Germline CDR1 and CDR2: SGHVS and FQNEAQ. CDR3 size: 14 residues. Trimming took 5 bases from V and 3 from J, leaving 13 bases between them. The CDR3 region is CASSRTTGHYGYTF. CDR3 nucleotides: TGTGCCAGCAGCCGGACGACAGGCCACTATGGCTACACCTTC.

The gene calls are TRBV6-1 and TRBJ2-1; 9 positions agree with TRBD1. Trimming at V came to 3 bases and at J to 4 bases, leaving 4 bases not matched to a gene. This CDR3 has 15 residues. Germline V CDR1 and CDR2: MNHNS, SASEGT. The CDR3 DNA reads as TGTGCCAGCAGTGACACAGGGGGCCTGTACAATGAGCAGTTCTTC. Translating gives CASSDTGGLYNEQFF.

In DNA, the CDR3 is TGCGCCAGTTCCCTTGAGCCGGGACTAGGCTACAATGAGCAGTTCTTC. Protein sequence: CASSLEPGLGYNEQFF. The rearrangement joins TRBV5-1 to TRBJ2-1; 8 positions match TRBD2. Germline trimming cut 8 bases from V and 3 bases from J; bases unmatched to any gene: 13. The CDR3 is 16 amino acids. Germline V lookup: CDR1 SGHRS, CDR2 YFSETQ.

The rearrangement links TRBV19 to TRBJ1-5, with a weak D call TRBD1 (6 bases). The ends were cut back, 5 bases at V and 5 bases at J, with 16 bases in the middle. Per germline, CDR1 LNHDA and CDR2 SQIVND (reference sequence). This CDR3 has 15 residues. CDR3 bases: TGTGCCAGTAGTTCCACAGGGTCCCCCCATCAGCCCCAGCATTTT. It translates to CASSSTGSPHQPQHF.

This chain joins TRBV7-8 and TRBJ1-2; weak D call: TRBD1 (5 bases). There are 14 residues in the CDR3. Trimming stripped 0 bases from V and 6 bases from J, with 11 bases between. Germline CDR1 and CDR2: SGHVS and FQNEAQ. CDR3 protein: CASSLAGAGDGYTF. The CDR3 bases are TGTGCCAGCAGCTTAGCTGGGGCAGGTGATGGCTACACCTTC.

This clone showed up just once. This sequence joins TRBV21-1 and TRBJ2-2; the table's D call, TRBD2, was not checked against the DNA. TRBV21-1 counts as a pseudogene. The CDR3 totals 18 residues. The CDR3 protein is CASWMSSAGDHKTGELFF. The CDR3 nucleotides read TGTGCCAGCTGGATGTCCTCGGCGGGGGACCACAAGACCGGGGAGCTGTTTTTT.

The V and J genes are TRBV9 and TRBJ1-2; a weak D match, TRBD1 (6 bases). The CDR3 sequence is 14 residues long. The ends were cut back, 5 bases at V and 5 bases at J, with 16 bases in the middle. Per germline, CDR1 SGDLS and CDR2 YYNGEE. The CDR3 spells CASSDRGARYGYTF. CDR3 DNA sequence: TGTGCCAGCAGTGACCGGGGGGCGCGATATGGCTACACCTTC. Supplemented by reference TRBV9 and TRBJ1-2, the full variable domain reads DSGVTQTPKHLITATGQRVTLRCSPRSGDLSVYWYQQSLDQGLQFLIQYYNGEERAKGNILERFSAQQFPDLHSELNLSSLELGDSALYFCASSDRGARYGYTFGSGTRLTVV.

The CDR3 DNA is TGTGCCAGCAGCTTAGGTGCGGGGGGCCAAGAGACCCAGTACTTC. It yields the protein CASSLGAGGQETQYF. The rearrangement links TRBV7-3 to TRBJ2-5; 8 nucleotides match TRBD2. V shed 2 bases, J shed 1 base, and the junction held 3 bases outside the gene matches. Looked up from germline, CDR1 is SGHTA and CDR2 is FQGTGA. This CDR3 comprises 15 residues.

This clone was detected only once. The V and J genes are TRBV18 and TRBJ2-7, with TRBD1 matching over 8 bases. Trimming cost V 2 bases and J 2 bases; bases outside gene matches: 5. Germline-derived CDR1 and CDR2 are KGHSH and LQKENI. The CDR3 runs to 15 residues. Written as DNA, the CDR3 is TGTGCCAGCTCACCAGAGACAGGGGTTACCTACGAGCAGTACTTC. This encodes CASSPETGVTYEQYF.

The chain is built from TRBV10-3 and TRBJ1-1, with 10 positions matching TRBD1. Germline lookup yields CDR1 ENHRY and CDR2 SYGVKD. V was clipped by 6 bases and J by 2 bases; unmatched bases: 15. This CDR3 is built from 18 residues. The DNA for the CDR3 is TGTGCCATCAGGGGGACAGGGGATTGGAGAAACAGTAACACTGAAGCTTTCTTT. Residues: CAIRGTGDWRNSNTEAFF.

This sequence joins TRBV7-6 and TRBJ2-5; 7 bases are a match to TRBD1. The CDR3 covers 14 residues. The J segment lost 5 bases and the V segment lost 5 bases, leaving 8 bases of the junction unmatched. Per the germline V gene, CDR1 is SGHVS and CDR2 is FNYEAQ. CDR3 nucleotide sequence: TGTGCCAGCAGCCAGGGGGTAGGGTTGGAGACCCAGTACTTC. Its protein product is CASSQGVGLETQYF.

CDR3 in amino acids: CASSRGQGGNSPLHF. CDR3 sequence (DNA): TGTGCCAGCAGTCGGGGGCAGGGAGGGAATTCACCCCTCCACTTT. This chain joins TRBV11-3 and TRBJ1-6; D is perhaps TRBD1 (6 bases). V lost 6 bases and J lost 7, with 16 bases in between. The germline V gene encodes CDR1 SGHNT and CDR2 YENEEA. The CDR3 covers 15 residues. Supplemented by reference TRBV11-3 and TRBJ1-6, the full variable domain reads EAGVVQSPRYKIIEKKQPVAFWCNPISGHNTLYWYLQNLGQGPELLIRYENEEAVDDSQLPKDRFSAERLKGVDSTLKIQPAELGDSAVYLCASSRGQGGNSPLHFGNGTRLTVT.

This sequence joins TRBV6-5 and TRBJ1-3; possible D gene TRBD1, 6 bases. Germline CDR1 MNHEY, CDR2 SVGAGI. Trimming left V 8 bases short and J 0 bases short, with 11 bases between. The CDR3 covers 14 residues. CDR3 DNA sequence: TGTGCCAGCGCCAGGGGCCCCTCTGGAAACACCATATATTTT. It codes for CASARGPSGNTIYF.